Below, 4 T cell receptor beta chains from the same sample are listed, as sequenced in a study of T-cell reconstitution after alpha-beta-depleted transplantation in children. Preparation of the TCRbeta library used unique molecular identifiers. TCRdb redid the calling of the PCR reads with MiXCR, one entry per CDR3 protein. The sample contains about 830,000 distinct CDR3 sequences, under 20% of which appear only once. The material was PBMCs, mostly from graft donor cells, obtained 360 days after TCRalphabeta/CD19-depleted stem cell transplant. The receptors originated from a male patient aged 10 to 17 who had a stem cell transplant for acute lymphoblastic leukemia, so the T cells may come from the graft donor.

This clonotype occurred many times. V usage is TRBV20-1 and J usage is TRBJ1-5; tentatively, D is TRBD1 (5 bases). The germline CDR1 and CDR2 sequences are DFQATT and SNEGSKA (reference sequence). The CDR3 extends over 14 amino acids. Trimming shortened V by 4 bases and J by 4 bases, and 14 bases separated the two germline ends. CDR3: CSATLDSSNQPQHF. Written as DNA, the CDR3 is TGCAGTGCTACCTTAGACAGCTCTAATCAGCCCCAGCATTTT.

CDR3 in DNA: TGTGCCAGCAGTTACACTAGCGGGATATTCTATGAGCAGTTCTTC. This sequence encodes CASSYTSGIFYEQFF. This chain uses TRBV3-1 with TRBJ2-1; 10 nucleotides align to TRBD2. J was trimmed by 8 bases and V by 6 bases; bases with no gene match: 10. This CDR3 has 15 residues. The germline V gene has CDR1 LGHDT and CDR2 YNNKEL (reference sequence).

This clonotype was observed many times. The chain employs TRBV20-1 and TRBJ2-3; D ambiguous. V lost 0 bases and J 3 bases, leaving 4 bases between the germline ends. Germline CDR1 and CDR2: DFQATT and SNEGSKA (reference sequence). This CDR3 contains 12 residues. CDR3 region: CSAREATDTQYF. The CDR3 DNA follows: TGCAGTGCTAGAGAGGCAACAGATACGCAGTATTTT.

The rearrangement uses TRBV15 and TRBJ2-7, with D maybe TRBD1 (6 bases). The V end was cut by 0 bases, the J end by 0 bases, with 9 bases between. Germline V gene lookup returns CDR1 LNHNV and CDR2 YYDKDF (reference sequence). This CDR3 is 15 amino acids long. CDR3 loop: CATSRESGASYEQYF. The CDR3, as DNA: TGTGCCACCAGCAGAGAATCAGGGGCCTCCTACGAGCAGTACTTC.